Listed below are T cell receptor beta chains from one sample, sequenced in a study of sequential checkpoint blockade in melanoma. Libraries were prepared by immunoSEQ multiplex PCR; TCRdb keeps only in-frame clonotypes and omits some of them. The sample records about 14,000 clones, roughly three quarters being singletons. This sample comprised CD8+ T cells sorted from blood (inferred from file names), obtained from a patient given nivolumab and ipilimumab in sequence. These receptors all come from a human patient with melanoma. Some clones in this sample may be carry-over from other donors' samples. The CDR3 runs from the conserved cysteine through the conserved F or W. D genes are given only for firm matches. A row's size may be missing; if present it is once, few, many or a size class.

TRBJ1-1 NA 17 TRBD1 TRBV7-6 TGTGCCAGCAGCCTAGGGGGCACCTCAATCATGAACACTGAAGCTTTCTTT CASSLGGTSIMNTEAFF
TRBJ1-3 few 14 NA TRBV7-9 TGTGCCAGCAGCTTAGACAGCTCTGGAAACACCATATATTTT CASSLDSSGNTIYF
TRBJ2-3 NA 15 TRBD2 TRBV2 TGTGCTAGCAGGGAGACTAGCGGGGGGGCGGATACGCAGTATTTT CASRETSGGADTQYF
TRBJ1-1 once 16 TRBD1 TRBV12-5 TGTGCTAGTGGTTGGGACAGGGGGCGGTTCGAACTCGAAGCTTTCTTT CASGWDRGRFELEAFF
TRBJ2-2 once 16 TRBD2 TRBV6-6 TGTGCCAGCAGTTCGCCGGGACTACCCTACACCGGGGAGCTGTTTTTT CASSSPGLPYTGELFF
TRBJ1-1 NA 15 TRBD1 TRBV5-6 TGTGCCAGCAGCTTGGAGGGGGCCTCGAACACTGAAGCTTTCTTT CASSLEGASNTEAFF
TRBJ1-1 NA 14 TRBD1 TRBV7-9 TGTGCCAGCAGTCGTCAAGACAGGGGAACTGAAGCTTTCTTT CASSRQDRGTEAFF
TRBJ2-7 NA 14 TRBD2 TRBV27 TGTGCCAGCAGTCATGGGGGACTATCGGCGCAGCAGTACTTC CASSHGGLSAQQYF
TRBJ2-1 NA 13 NA TRBV7-9 TGTGCCAGCGCCTTCGAGGCCTACAATGAGCAGTTCTTC CASAFEAYNEQFF
TRBJ2-1 NA 15 NA TRBV23-1 TGCGCCAGCAACCTATGGTGGGGGGTCCACAATGAGCAGTTCTTC CASNLWWGVHNEQFF
TRBJ2-7 NA 15 NA TRBV6-6 TGTGCCAGCACGGGGGAGGCGAGGGGGCCCTACGAGCAGTACTTC CASTGEARGPYEQYF
TRBJ2-6 NA 17 TRBD1 TRBV7-2 TGTGCCAGCAGCCACTATGGACAGGGCGGTGGGGCCAACGTCCTGACTTTC CASSHYGQGGGANVLTF
TRBJ1-1 NA 15 NA TRBV6-6 TGTGCCAGCAGCGGGGAGGGGCCCACGGGGACTGAAGCTTTCTTT CASSGEGPTGTEAFF
TRBJ2-7 NA 15 NA TRBV9 TGTGCCAGCAGCGTAGAATCCTCCTACCTCTACGAGCAGTACTTC CASSVESSYLYEQYF
TRBJ2-5 few 14 TRBD1 TRBV7-6 TGTGCCAGCAGCCAAAAGGGACAGCAAGAGACCCAGTACTTC CASSQKGQQETQYF
TRBJ1-4 once 19 TRBD1 TRBV2 TGTGCCAGCAGTGATCCTCCGGGACAGGGGCCCCTTCGGGGTGAAAAACTGTTTTTT CASSDPPGQGPLRGEKLFF
TRBJ2-3 NA 15 NA TRBV27 TGTGCCAGCAGTTTATTCCTAGGAAGCACAGATACGCAGTATTTT CASSLFLGSTDTQYF
TRBJ2-3 NA 16 NA TRBV1 TGCACCAGCAGCCAAGAGCGGCGGGGGGGCTCAGATACGCAGTATTTT CTSSQERRGGSDTQYF
TRBJ1-1 NA 17 NA TRBV7-9 TGTGCCAGCAGCATTAGGGTCAGACTAAAAATGAACACTGAAGCTTTCTTT CASSIRVRLKMNTEAFF
TRBJ1-2 NA 14 NA TRBV2 TGTGCCAGCAGTGATTGGACAGCTTACTATGGCTACACCTTC CASSDWTAYYGYTF
TRBJ1-1 NA 14 NA TRBV5-1 TGCGCCAGCAGCCGAGACACACTGAACACTGAAGCTTTCTTT CASSRDTLNTEAFF
TRBJ2-7 NA 13 TRBD1 TRBV27 TGTGCCAGCAGTTCAACAGGGGGCTACGAGCAGTACTTC CASSSTGGYEQYF
TRBJ2-7 NA 14 NA TRBV7-9 TGTGCCAGCAGCTCCCCAGGATTACCCTACGAGCAGTACTTC CASSSPGLPYEQYF
TRBJ2-5 NA 16 NA TRBV15 TGTGCCACCAGCAGTGAGGGACAACTAACCAAAGAGACCCAGTACTTC CATSSEGQLTKETQYF
TRBJ2-7 NA 16 TRBD2 TRBV2 TGTGCCAGCAGGTACTCTAGCGGGGGGACCTCCTACGAGCAGTACTTC CASRYSSGGTSYEQYF
TRBJ2-5 NA 15 NA TRBV9 TGTGCCAGCAGCGTAGGGGGGGGCCCCGCCGGGACCCAGTACTTC CASSVGGGPAGTQYF
TRBJ2-7 NA 14 NA TRBV7-9 TGTGCCAGCAGCCGCGGGCAGGCCGCTCGCGAGCAGTACTTC CASSRGQAAREQYF
TRBJ2-7 NA 16 NA TRBV5-1 TGCGCCAGCAGCTTGCGACAGGGGACTATCCCCTACGAGCAGTACTTC CASSLRQGTIPYEQYF
TRBJ2-1 NA 14 TRBD1 TRBV9 TGTGCCAGCAGCCTCCGGGACAGGGCCGAGGGCGTGGTCTTC CASSLRDRAEGVVF
TRBJ1-2 few 15 NA TRBV5-1 TGCGCCAGCAGCTTACTGGGCGTCCTATGGCGCGGCTACACCTTC CASSLLGVLWRGYTF
TRBJ2-5 NA 16 TRBD2 TRBV2 TGTGCCAGCAGTGTCTCGGGACTAGCGGCGTTGGAGACCCAGTACTTC CASSVSGLAALETQYF
TRBJ2-1 few 15 NA TRBV7-2 TGTGCCAGCAGCCCCCCGGGACTCCGTTACAATGAGCAGTTCTTC CASSPPGLRYNEQFF
TRBJ1-1 NA 17 NA TRBV4-1 TGCGCCAGCAGCCCTCCTGGGGCCCTCTCGGTCAATATTGGAGCTTTCTTT CASSPPGALSVNIGAFF
TRBJ1-1 NA 14 TRBD1 TRBV5-6 TGTGCCAGCAGCTTGGGGCCAGGGGGCACTGAAGCTTTCTTT CASSLGPGGTEAFF
TRBJ1-2 NA 14 NA TRBV7-9 TGTGCCAGTCTCCTGCCCTACCGGGTTGGTGGCTACACCTTC CASLLPYRVGGYTF
TRBJ2-3 NA 15 TRBD2 TRBV4-1 TGCGCCAGCAGCCAAACAACTAGCGGGGGGGATACGCAGTATTTT CASSQTTSGGDTQYF
TRBJ2-7 NA 14 TRBD1 TRBV6-5 TGTGCCAGCAGTTATTTCGGACAGGGGTACGAGCAGTACTTC CASSYFGQGYEQYF
TRBJ2-5 NA 14 NA TRBV4-1 TGCGCCAGCAGCTCCCCAACTAGGGAAGAGACCCAGTACTTC CASSSPTREETQYF
TRBJ2-1 NA 12 NA TRBV30 TGTGCCTGGAGTGTAACGGGGAATGAGCAGTTCTTC CAWSVTGNEQFF
TRBJ1-1 few 14 NA TRBV19 TGTGCCAGTAGTATAGGCAGGGGTCGGGCTGAAGCTTTCTTT CASSIGRGRAEAFF
TRBJ1-2 medium-sized 15 TRBD1 TRBV5-6 TGTGCCAGCAGCCCCGGGACAGGATTCAACTATGGCTACACCTTC CASSPGTGFNYGYTF
TRBJ1-5 NA 15 TRBD1 TRBV7-2 TGTGCCAGCAGCACCAGGACAGGTGGCAATCAGCCCCAGCATTTT CASSTRTGGNQPQHF
TRBJ1-5 once 14 NA TRBV27 TGTGCCAGCAGTTTCCGAGGCGGGAATCAGCCCCAGCATTTT CASSFRGGNQPQHF
TRBJ2-1 NA 15 NA TRBV4-3 TGCGCCAGCAGCCAAGATCTGCGCTCCTACAATGAGCAGTTCTTC CASSQDLRSYNEQFF
TRBJ2-7 hyperexpanded 15 NA TRBV7-9 TGTGCCAGCAGCTTTCGGGACTGGGGGGACTACGAGCAGTACTTC CASSFRDWGDYEQYF
TRBJ2-4 NA 15 TRBD1 TRBV7-2 TGTGCCAGCAGCCTAACAGGGGGGCCGGGGGACATTCAGTACTTC CASSLTGGPGDIQYF
TRBJ2-3 NA 13 NA TRBV7-9 TGTGCCAGCAGGGCTAGTAGCACAGATACGCAGTATTTT CASRASSTDTQYF